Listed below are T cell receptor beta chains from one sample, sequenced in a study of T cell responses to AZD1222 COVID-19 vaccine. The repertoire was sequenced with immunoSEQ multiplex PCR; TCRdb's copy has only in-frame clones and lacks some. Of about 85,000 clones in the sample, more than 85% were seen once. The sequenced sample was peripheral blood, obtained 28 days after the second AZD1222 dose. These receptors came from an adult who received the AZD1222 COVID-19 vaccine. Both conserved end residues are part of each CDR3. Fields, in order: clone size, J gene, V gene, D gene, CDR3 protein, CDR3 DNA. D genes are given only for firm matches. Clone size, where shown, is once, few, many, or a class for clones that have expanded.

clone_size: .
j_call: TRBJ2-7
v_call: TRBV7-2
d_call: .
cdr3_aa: CASSSSAASYEQYF
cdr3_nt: TGTGCCAGCAGCTCCTCAGCGGCCTCCTACGAGCAGTACTTC

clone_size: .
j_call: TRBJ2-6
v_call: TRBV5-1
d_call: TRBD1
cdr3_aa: CASRQPGQGISSGANVLTF
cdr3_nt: TGCGCCAGCAGGCAACCGGGACAGGGAATATCCTCTGGGGCCAACGTCCTGACTTTC

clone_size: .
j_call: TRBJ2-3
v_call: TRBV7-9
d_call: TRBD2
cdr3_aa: CASSASGAYQYF
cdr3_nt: TGTGCCAGCAGCGCTAGCGGGGCCTACCAGTATTTT

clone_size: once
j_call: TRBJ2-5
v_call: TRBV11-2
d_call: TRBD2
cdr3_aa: CASSPRLAGQETQYF
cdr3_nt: TGTGCCAGCAGCCCCCGACTAGCGGGCCAAGAGACCCAGTACTTC

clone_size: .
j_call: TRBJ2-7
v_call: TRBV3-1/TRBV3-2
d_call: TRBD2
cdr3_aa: CASSPISLAGGPQGEQYF
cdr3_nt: TGTGCCAGCAGCCCAATCTCGCTAGCGGGAGGGCCTCAGGGCGAGCAGTACTTC

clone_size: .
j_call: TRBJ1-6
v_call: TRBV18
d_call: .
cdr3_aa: CASSPQGSYNSPLHF
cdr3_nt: TGTGCCAGCTCACCACAGGGCTCCTATAATTCACCCCTCCACTTT

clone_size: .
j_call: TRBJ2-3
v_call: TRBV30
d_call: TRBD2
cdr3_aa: CAWTSGLASFGGTDTQYF
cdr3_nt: TGTGCCTGGACTTCGGGACTAGCAAGTTTCGGCGGCACAGATACGCAGTATTTT

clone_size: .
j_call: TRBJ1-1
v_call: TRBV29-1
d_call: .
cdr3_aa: CSVARGSTNTEAFF
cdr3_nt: TGCAGCGTCGCCCGCGGGAGTACGAACACTGAAGCTTTCTTT

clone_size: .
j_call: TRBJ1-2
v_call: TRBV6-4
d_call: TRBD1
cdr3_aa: CASSDRGTGHGYTF
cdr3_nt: TGTGCCAGCAGTGACAGAGGGACAGGGCATGGCTACACCTTC

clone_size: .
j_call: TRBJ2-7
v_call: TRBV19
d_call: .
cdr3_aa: CASSVSVLSEQYF
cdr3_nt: TGTGCCAGTAGTGTCTCCGTATTGTCCGAGCAGTACTTC

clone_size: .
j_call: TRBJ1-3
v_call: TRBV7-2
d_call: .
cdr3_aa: CASSRTGSGNTIYF
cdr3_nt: TGTGCCAGCAGCCGGACGGGCTCTGGAAACACCATATATTTT

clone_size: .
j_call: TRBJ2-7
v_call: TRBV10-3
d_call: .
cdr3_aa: CAISEVNSYEQYF
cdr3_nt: TGTGCCATCAGTGAGGTCAACTCCTACGAGCAGTACTTC

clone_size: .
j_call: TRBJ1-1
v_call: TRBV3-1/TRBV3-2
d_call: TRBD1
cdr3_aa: CASSQGGTGAGAEAFF
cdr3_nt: TGTGCCAGCAGCCAAGGAGGGACAGGGGCTGGCGCTGAAGCTTTCTTT

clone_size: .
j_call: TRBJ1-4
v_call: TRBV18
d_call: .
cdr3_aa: CASSKVQEKLFF
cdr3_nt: TGTGCCAGCTCAAAAGTCCAGGAAAAACTGTTTTTT

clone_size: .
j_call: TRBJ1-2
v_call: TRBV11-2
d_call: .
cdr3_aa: CASRPLGQKVHGYGYTF
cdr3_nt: TGTGCCAGCAGGCCACTGGGGCAGAAGGTTCATGGCTATGGCTACACCTTC

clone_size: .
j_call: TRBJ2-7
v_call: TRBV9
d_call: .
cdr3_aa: CASSVGWVSYEQYF
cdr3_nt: TGTGCCAGCAGCGTAGGTTGGGTCTCCTACGAGCAGTACTTC

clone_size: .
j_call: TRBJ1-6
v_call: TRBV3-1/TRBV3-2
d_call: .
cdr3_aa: CASSQRTNSYNSPLHF
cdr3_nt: TGTGCCAGCAGCCAGAGGACTAACTCCTATAATTCACCCCTCCACTTT

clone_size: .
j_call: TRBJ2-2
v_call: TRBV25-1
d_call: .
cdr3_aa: CASTLTGTPTGELFF
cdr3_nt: TGTGCCAGCACTCTAACCGGGACACCGACCGGGGAGCTGTTTTTT

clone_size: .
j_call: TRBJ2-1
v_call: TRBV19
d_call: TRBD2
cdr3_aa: CASSGVAGVGNNEQFF
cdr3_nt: TGTGCCAGTAGTGGGGTAGCGGGAGTCGGTAATAATGAGCAGTTCTTC

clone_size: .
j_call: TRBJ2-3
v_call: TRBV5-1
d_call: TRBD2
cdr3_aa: CASSPGTSGTGPSDTQYF
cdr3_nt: TGCGCCAGCAGCCCGGGGACTAGCGGGACGGGGCCCTCAGATACGCAGTATTTT

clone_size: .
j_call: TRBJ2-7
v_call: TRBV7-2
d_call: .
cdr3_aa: CASSFGTGNYEQYF
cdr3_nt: TGTGCCAGCAGCTTTGGGACGGGCAACTACGAGCAGTACTTC

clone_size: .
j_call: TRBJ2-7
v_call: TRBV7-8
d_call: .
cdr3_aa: CASSATWTIVYEQYF
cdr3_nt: TGTGCCAGCAGCGCCACCTGGACTATTGTCTACGAGCAGTACTTC

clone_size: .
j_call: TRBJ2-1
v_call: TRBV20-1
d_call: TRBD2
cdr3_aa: CSASSGVPYNEQFF
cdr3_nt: TGCAGTGCTAGTAGCGGGGTCCCCTACAATGAGCAGTTCTTC

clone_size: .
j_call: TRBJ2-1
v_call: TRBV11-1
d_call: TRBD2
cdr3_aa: CASSLQASGTNEQFF
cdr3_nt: TGTGCCAGCAGCTTACAGGCTAGCGGTACGAATGAGCAGTTCTTC

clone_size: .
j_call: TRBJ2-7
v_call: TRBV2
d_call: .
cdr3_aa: CASRPALYEQYF
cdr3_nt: TGTGCCAGCAGGCCAGCACTCTACGAGCAGTACTTC

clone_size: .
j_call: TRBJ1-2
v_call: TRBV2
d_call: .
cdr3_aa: CASSEGVMNYGYTF
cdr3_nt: TGTGCCAGCAGTGAGGGGGTGATGAACTATGGCTACACCTTC

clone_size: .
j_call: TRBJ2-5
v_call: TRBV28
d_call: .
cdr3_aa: CASSGFLGTQYF
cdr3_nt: TGTGCCAGCAGCGGTTTTCTCGGGACCCAGTACTTC

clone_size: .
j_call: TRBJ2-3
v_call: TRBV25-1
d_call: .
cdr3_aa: CASSEGSRLGDTQYF
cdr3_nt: TGTGCCAGCAGTGAGGGTAGCCGTCTTGGGGATACGCAGTATTTT

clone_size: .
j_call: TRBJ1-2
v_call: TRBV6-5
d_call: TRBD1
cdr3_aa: CASRRQGSVGYTF
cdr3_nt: TGTGCCAGCAGACGACAGGGATCCGTTGGCTACACCTTC

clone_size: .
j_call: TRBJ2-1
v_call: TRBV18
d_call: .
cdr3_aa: CASSPPRRGGEQFF
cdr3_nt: TGTGCCAGCTCACCACCGCGCAGGGGCGGTGAGCAGTTCTTC

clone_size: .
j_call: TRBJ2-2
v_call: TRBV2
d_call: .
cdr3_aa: CASSLGELFF
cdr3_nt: TGTGCCAGCAGCCTCGGGGAGCTGTTTTTT

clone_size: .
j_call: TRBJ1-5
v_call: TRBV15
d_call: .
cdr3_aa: CATSREPRQPQHF
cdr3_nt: TGTGCCACCAGCAGAGAGCCCCGCCAGCCCCAGCATTTT

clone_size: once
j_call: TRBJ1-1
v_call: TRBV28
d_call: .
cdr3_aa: CASSLLPGETEAFF
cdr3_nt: TGTGCCAGCAGTTTATTGCCAGGGGAAACTGAAGCTTTCTTT

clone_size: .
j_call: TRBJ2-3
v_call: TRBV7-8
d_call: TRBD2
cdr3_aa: CASSPGLAGVSTDTQYF
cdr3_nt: TGTGCCAGCAGCCCAGGACTAGCGGGGGTGAGCACAGATACGCAGTATTTT

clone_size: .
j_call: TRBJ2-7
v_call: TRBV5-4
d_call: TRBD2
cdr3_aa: CASSPSGGSYEQYF
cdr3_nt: TGTGCCAGCAGCCCTAGCGGGGGAAGCTACGAGCAGTACTTC

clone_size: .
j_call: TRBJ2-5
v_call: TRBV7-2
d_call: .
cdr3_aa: CASSLVRGQETQYF
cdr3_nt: TGTGCCAGCAGCTTGGTCAGGGGCCAAGAGACCCAGTACTTC

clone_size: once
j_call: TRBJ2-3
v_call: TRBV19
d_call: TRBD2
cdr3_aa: CASRGGEITFADTQYF
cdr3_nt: TGTGCCAGTAGGGGGGGGGAAATTACATTTGCAGATACGCAGTATTTT

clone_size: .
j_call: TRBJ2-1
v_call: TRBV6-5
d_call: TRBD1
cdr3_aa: CASSYSIGQGGRKPFF
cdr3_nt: TGTGCCAGCAGTTACTCGATAGGACAGGGCGGAAGGAAACCGTTCTTC

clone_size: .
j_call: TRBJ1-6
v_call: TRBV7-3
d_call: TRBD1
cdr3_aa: CASSLMGTANSPLHF
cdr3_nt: TGTGCCAGCAGCTTAATGGGGACAGCCAATTCACCCCTCCACTTT

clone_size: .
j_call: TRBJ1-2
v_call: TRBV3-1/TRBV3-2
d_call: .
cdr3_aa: CASSQGPGWGYTF
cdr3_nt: TGTGCCAGCAGCCAAGGTCCGGGGTGGGGCTACACCTTC

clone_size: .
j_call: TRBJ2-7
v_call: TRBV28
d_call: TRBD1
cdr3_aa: CASSLMGQGLAKQYF
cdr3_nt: TGTGCCAGCAGCCTGATGGGACAGGGGTTGGCCAAGCAGTACTTC

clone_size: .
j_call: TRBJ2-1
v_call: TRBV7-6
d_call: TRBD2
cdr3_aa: CASSSKGLAGRDEQFF
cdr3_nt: TGTGCCAGCAGCTCCAAGGGACTAGCGGGAAGGGATGAGCAGTTCTTC

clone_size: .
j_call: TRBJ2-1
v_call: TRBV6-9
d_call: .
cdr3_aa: CHFPGLHNEQFF
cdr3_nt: TGTCACTTCCCGGGACTTCACAATGAGCAGTTCTTC

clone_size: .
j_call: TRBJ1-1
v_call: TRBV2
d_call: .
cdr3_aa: CAGGHTEAFF
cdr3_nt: TGTGCCGGGGGGCACACTGAAGCTTTCTTT

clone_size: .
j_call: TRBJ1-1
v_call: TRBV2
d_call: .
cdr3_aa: CASSEGATEAFF
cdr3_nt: TGTGCCAGCAGTGAGGGGGCCACTGAAGCTTTCTTT

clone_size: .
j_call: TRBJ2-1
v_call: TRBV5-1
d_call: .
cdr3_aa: CASSLIADSYNEQFF
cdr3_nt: TGCGCCAGCAGCTTAATCGCTGACTCCTACAATGAGCAGTTCTTC

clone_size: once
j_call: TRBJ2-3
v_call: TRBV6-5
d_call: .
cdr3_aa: CASSYGVSTDTQYF
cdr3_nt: TGTGCCAGCAGTTATGGGGTTTCAACAGATACGCAGTATTTT

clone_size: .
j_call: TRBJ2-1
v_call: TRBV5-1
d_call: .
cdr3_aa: CASSLAGQSRYNEQFF
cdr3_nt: TGCGCCAGCAGCTTGGCCGGGCAGAGTCGCTACAATGAGCAGTTCTTC

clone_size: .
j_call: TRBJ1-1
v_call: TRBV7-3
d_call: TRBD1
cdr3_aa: CASSRQGDTEAFF
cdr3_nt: TGTGCCAGCAGCAGACAGGGAGACACTGAAGCTTTCTTT

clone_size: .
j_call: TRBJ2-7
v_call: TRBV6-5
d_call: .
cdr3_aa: CASSRDRRYEQYF
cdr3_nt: TGTGCCAGCAGTAGGGATCGGCGATACGAGCAGTACTTC

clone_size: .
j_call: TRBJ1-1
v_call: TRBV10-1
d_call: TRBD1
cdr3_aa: CASSTGTGRSSATEAFF
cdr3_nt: TGCGCCAGTTCGACCGGGACAGGGCGTTCGTCGGCCACTGAAGCTTTCTTT